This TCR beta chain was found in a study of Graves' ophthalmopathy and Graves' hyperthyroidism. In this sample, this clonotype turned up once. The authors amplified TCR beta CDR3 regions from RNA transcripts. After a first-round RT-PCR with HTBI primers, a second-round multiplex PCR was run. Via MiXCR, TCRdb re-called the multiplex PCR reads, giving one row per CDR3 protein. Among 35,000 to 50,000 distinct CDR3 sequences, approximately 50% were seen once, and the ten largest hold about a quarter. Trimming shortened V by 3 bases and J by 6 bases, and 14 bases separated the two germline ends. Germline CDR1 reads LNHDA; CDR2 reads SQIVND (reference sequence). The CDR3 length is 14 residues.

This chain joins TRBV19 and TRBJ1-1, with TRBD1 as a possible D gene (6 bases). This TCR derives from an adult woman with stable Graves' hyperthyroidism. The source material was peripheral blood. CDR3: CASSIQGSIAEAFF. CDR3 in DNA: TGTGCCAGTAGTATCCAGGGGTCAATAGCTGAAGCTTTCTTT.